The 17 T cell receptor beta chains below come from one sample, sequenced in a study of blood T cell repertoires in COVID-19. The data were produced by immunoSEQ multiplex PCR, yet TCRdb's version contains in-frame clones alone and is incomplete. The data show about 190,000 clones, 80% to 90% seen once. The specimen was peripheral blood. These receptors came from a man aged 45-65 years with active or convalescent COVID-19.

The chain couples TRBV4-1 to TRBJ2-7; TRBD2 matches at 12 bases. Trimming cost V 1 base and J 5 bases; bases outside gene matches: 12. This CDR3 region has 18 residues. In germline, CDR1 is MGHRA, CDR2 YSYEKL. The CDR3 bases are TGCGCCAGCAGCCAAGTGTCTCTAGCGGGAGGGCCCAGGGACGAGCAGTACTTC. It translates to CASSQVSLAGGPRDEQYF.

V is TRBV19 and J is TRBJ1-1; TRBD1 agrees at 11 bases. The CDR3 length is 16 residues. The V gene's germline CDR1 is LNHDA and CDR2 SQIVND (reference sequence). After removal of 10 bases from V and 4 bases from J, the junction contained 14 bases not matched to a gene. This CDR3 is CATKSPRGTGGTEAFF. The DNA for the CDR3 is TGTGCCACCAAGTCCCCAAGGGGGACAGGGGGCACTGAAGCTTTCTTT.

The rearrangement links TRBV5-1 to TRBJ2-1; 10 nucleotides line up with TRBD2. The ends lost 2 bases at V and 5 bases at J; junction bases unmatched: 10. The CDR3 has 17 residues. CDR1 is SGHRS, CDR2 YFSETQ, per germline. The CDR3 sequence is CASSLPGAGGRNNEQFF. CDR3 coding DNA: TGCGCCAGCAGCTTACCTGGAGCGGGAGGGCGAAACAATGAGCAGTTCTTC.

This sequence joins TRBV18 and TRBJ1-2; D gene unclear. The CDR3 extends over 13 amino acids. The V end was cut by 3 bases, the J end by 6 bases, with 11 bases between. Germline V CDR1 and CDR2: KGHSH, LQKENI. CDR3 nucleotides: TGTGCCAGCTCACCGGACCGGGAGAATGGCTACACCTTC. Amino acid sequence: CASSPDRENGYTF.

The chain is built from TRBV6-5 and TRBJ2-7; possibly TRBD1 for D (6 bases). CDR1 and CDR2 (germline): MNHEY, SVGAGI. There are 15 residues in the CDR3. With 7 bases removed from V and 5 bases from J, the gap between germline ends came to 21 bases. The DNA for the CDR3 is TGTGCCAGCACCCTACTACAGGGAATCTACAACGAGCAGTACTTC. Translated, it gives CASTLLQGIYNEQYF.

The rearrangement joins TRBV5-1 to TRBJ1-2; possible D gene TRBD1, 5 bases. Germline V gives CDR1 SGHRS, CDR2 YFSETQ. Trimming pared 1 base from V and 6 bases from J, leaving 16 bases between. CDR3 length: 15 residues. CDR3 sequence reads: CASSLREGPLDGYTF. CDR3 coding DNA: TGCGCCAGCAGCTTGAGGGAGGGGCCCTTAGATGGCTACACCTTC.

This clone has just a few counts. The genes are TRBV15 and TRBJ2-7; 9 bases map to TRBD2. The CDR3 is 15 amino acids. Germline assignment: CDR1 LNHNV and CDR2 YYDKDF (reference sequence). With V trimmed by 4 bases and J by 6 bases, 10 bases remained unmatched. In DNA form, the CDR3 reads TGTGCCACCAGCACCCCCGGGCTAGCGGGGTCCGAGCAGTACTTC. This translates into CATSTPGLAGSEQYF.

The chain links TRBV5-1 to TRBJ1-1, with D possibly TRBD1 on 6 matching bases. V lost 4 bases and J 2 bases, leaving 15 bases between the germline ends. Germline CDR1 and CDR2: SGHRS and YFSETQ. This CDR3 has 15 amino acids. The DNA of the CDR3 is TGCGCCAGCAGCCCCGTGGCGGGGGGCAACACTGAAGCTTTCTTT. It is translated as CASSPVAGGNTEAFF.

The chain combines TRBV11-2 with TRBJ2-1, with 8 bases lining up with TRBD2. The germline CDR1 and CDR2 sequences are SGHAT and FQNNGV. There are 15 residues in the CDR3. V was pared by 1 base and J by 7 bases, with 6 bases of the junction left unmatched. CDR3 nucleotide sequence: TGTGCCAGCAGCTTAGCGGGAGGGCCGGTAAATGAGCAGTTCTTC. It codes for CASSLAGGPVNEQFF.

This clone was counted only a few times. The rearrangement uses TRBV18 and TRBJ1-5; D uncertain. This CDR3 comprises 13 residues. Trimming took off 6 bases at V and 3 bases at J, with 9 bases between the two ends. Germline CDR1 and CDR2: KGHSH and LQKENI. The CDR3 protein is CASSEGSNQPQHF. The CDR3 region has the DNA TGTGCCAGCTCCGAGGGTTCCAATCAGCCCCAGCATTTT. The full variable domain, completed using reference TRBV18 and TRBJ1-5, is NAGVMQNPRHLVRRRGQEARLRCSPMKGHSHVYWYRQLPEEGLKFMVYLQKENIIDESGMPKERFSAEFPKEGPSILRIQQVVRGDSAAYFCASSEGSNQPQHFGDGTRLSIL.

This clone has just a few counts. V and J are TRBV5-4 and TRBJ2-1; maybe TRBD1 (7 bases). The length of the CDR3 is 13 residues. Trimming cost V 4 bases and J 8 bases, with 13 bases left between them. Germline CDR1 reads SGHNT; CDR2 reads YYREEE (reference sequence). The CDR3 loop is CASSPRRGDEQFF. The CDR3 nucleotides are TGTGCCAGCAGCCCCCGCAGGGGGGATGAGCAGTTCTTC.

Sample share makes this clone medium-sized. V and J are TRBV6-5 and TRBJ2-2, with 7 nucleotides matching TRBD2. Trimming removed 2 bases from V and 2 bases from J; junction bases left unmatched: 5. This CDR3 spans 16 amino acids. Germline loops: CDR1 MNHEY, CDR2 SVGAGI. The CDR3 coding sequence is TGTGCCAGCAGTTACCTCCTAGCGGACAACACCGGGGAGCTGTTTTTT. It translates to CASSYLLADNTGELFF.

This CDR3 reads CASRAESNEQFF. In DNA form, the CDR3 reads TGTGCCAGTAGGGCCGAAAGCAATGAGCAGTTCTTC. The genes are TRBV19 and TRBJ2-1; no definite D call. The germline V gene encodes CDR1 LNHDA and CDR2 SQIVND (reference sequence). The CDR3 covers 12 residues. Trimming left V 6 bases short and J 6 bases short, with 9 bases between.

The gene calls are TRBV28 and TRBJ1-3; D not resolved. Looked up from germline, CDR1 is MDHEN and CDR2 is SYDVKM. Trimming pared 6 bases from V and 2 bases from J, leaving 14 bases between. This CDR3 is 15 amino acids long. In nucleotides, the CDR3 is TGTGCCAGCAGCCTCGCCACTTCGCCTGGAAACACCATATATTTT. Its protein product is CASSLATSPGNTIYF. The complete variable domain, with remaining parts taken from reference TRBV28 and TRBJ1-3, reads DVKVTQSSRYLVKRTGEKVFLECVQDMDHENMFWYRQDPGLGLRLIYFSYDVKMKEKGDIPEGYSVSREKKERFSLILESASTNQTSMYLCASSLATSPGNTIYFGEGSWLTVV.

This chain connects TRBV7-2 to TRBJ1-2, with no clear D. CDR1 and CDR2 (germline): SGHTA, FQGNSA. The ends were cut back, 4 bases at V and 4 bases at J, with 13 bases in the middle. The length of the CDR3 is 14 residues. The CDR3 region has the DNA TGTGCCAGCAGCTCCCGGACCGGGGTCTATGGCTACACCTTC. This encodes CASSSRTGVYGYTF.

The chain employs TRBV27 and TRBJ2-3, with D uncertain. The ends were cut back, 5 bases at V and 3 bases at J, with 9 bases in the middle. This CDR3 has 13 residues. Germline CDR1 is MNHEY and CDR2 is SMNVEV (reference sequence). The CDR3 reads CASSSPLTDTQYF. CDR3 DNA: TGTGCCAGCAGTAGCCCCTTGACAGATACGCAGTATTTT.

The gene calls are TRBV7-8 and TRBJ2-2; possible D gene TRBD2, 7 bases. V was cut by 5 bases and J by 6 bases, with 19 bases left in between. The germline V gene has CDR1 SGHVS and CDR2 FQNEAQ. CDR3 length: 16 residues. The CDR3 DNA is TGTGCCAGCAGCCCCCGGGGGCGGGGGACGTCCGGGGAGCTGTTTTTT. Its protein product is CASSPRGRGTSGELFF.